A single T cell receptor (beta chain) is shown here with its context. Its antigen is as yet unknown. The source of the sample is a study of relationships among human T cell subsets. Germline CDR1 is MDHEN and CDR2 is SYDVKM. This CDR3 region has 11 residues. With 6 bases removed from V and 5 bases from J, the gap between germline ends came to 8 bases. From mRNA, alpha and beta CDR3 regions were amplified using semiquantitative ARM-PCR. In ARM-PCR, communal superprimers followed tagged nested gene-specific primers for exponential amplification. Before the second round, exonuclease removed the nested primers. TCRdb re-analysed the multiplex PCR reads in MiXCR, keeping a single row per CDR3 protein. The repertoire consists of fewer than 15,000 distinct CDR3 sequences, with around 70% occurring once and the leading ten covering roughly 30%. After CD25, CD56 and CD294 bead selections, the flow-through was collected as Th1 cells. T cell subsets were isolated with magnetic beads coated with subset-specific monoclonal antibodies.

Findings and caveats of the study: A CD4+CD8+ double-positive population could not be excluded by bead sorting.

This clonotype was sampled from a man in his forties in good health. Sequenced material: CD4+ Th1 cells sorted from blood. The chain carries TRBV28 and TRBJ2-7; D is ambiguous. CDR3 amino acids: CASSRPNEQYF. The CDR3 nucleotides are TGTGCCAGCAGCCGCCCCAACGAGCAGTACTTC. The variable domain in full, completed from reference TRBV28 and TRBJ2-7, reads DVKVTQSSRYLVKRTGEKVFLECVQDMDHENMFWYRQDPGLGLRLIYFSYDVKMKEKGDIPEGYSVSREKKERFSLILESASTNQTSMYLCASSRPNEQYFGPGTRLTVT.